A single TCR beta chain is shown here with its context. This entry belongs to a study of T cell changes during pregnancy in multiple sclerosis. The CDR3 is 15 amino acids. V was clipped by 1 base and J by 0 bases, with 8 bases between them. CDR1 and CDR2 (germline): LNHNV, YYDKDF (reference sequence). Profiling relied on immunoSEQ multiplex PCR, and the TCRdb table lists in-frame clones only, not all of them. The profile shows some 100,000 clones, over 85% of them singletons. The chain combines TRBV15 with TRBJ2-3; D perhaps matches TRBD2 (6 bases). This specimen consisted of peripheral blood, obtained in the second trimester of pregnancy. The clonotype was recovered from a female donor with multiple sclerosis, enrolled in a pregnancy study. In nucleotides, the CDR3 is TGTGCCACCAGCAGAGGGGGGGTAAGCACAGATACGCAGTATTTT. The encoded protein is CATSRGGVSTDTQYF. Filled out from reference TRBV15 and TRBJ2-3, the complete variable domain reads DAMVIQNPRYQVTQFGKPVTLSCSQTLNHNVMYWYQQKSSQAPKLLFHYYDKDFNNEADTPDNFQSRRPNTSFCFLDIRSPGLGDTAMYLCATSRGGVSTDTQYFGPGTRLTVL.